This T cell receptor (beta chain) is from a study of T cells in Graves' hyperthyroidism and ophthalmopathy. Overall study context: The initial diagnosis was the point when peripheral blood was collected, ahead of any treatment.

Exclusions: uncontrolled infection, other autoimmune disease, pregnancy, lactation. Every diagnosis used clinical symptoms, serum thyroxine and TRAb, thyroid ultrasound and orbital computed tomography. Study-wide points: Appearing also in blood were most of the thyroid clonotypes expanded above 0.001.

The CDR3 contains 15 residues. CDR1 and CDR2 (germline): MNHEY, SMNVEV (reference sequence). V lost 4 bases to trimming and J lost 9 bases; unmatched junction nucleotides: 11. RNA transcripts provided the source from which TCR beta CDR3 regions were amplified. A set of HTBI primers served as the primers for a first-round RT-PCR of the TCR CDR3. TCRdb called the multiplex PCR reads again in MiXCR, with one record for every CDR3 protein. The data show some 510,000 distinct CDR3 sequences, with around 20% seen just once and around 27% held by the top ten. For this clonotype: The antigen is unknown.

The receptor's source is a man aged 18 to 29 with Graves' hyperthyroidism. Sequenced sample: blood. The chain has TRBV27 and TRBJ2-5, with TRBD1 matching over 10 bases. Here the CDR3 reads CASSSDRGRKEAQYF. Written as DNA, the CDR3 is TGTGCCAGCAGTTCCGACAGGGGGCGGAAGGAGGCCCAGTACTTC.